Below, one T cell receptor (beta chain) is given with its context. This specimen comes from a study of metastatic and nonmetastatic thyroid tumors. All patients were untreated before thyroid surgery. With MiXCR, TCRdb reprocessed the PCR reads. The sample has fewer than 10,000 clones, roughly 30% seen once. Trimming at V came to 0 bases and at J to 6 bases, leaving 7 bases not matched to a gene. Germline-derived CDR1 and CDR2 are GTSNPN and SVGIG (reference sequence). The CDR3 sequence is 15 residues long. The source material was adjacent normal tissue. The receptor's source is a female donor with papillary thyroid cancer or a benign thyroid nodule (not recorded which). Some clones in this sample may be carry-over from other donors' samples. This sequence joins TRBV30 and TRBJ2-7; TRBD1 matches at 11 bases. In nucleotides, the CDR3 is TGTGCCTGGAGTGTACTGGGACAGGGGGAATTCGAGCAGTACTTC. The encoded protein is CAWSVLGQGEFEQYF.